The 30 T cell receptor beta chains presented below share a single source sample, sequenced in a study of post-analysis software for immune sequencing data. The study's findings and limits: Several TRBV segments were more frequent in patients than controls; TRBV5-6, TRBV5-1 and TRBV20-1 belonged to this group.

TCR beta cDNA libraries had unique molecular identifiers. From the PCR reads, TCRdb called clonotypes with MiXCR, one entry per CDR3 protein. The repertoire holds hundreds of thousands of distinct CDR3 sequences, with roughly 29% as singletons. These receptors have no identified antigens. Sequenced material: blood. These receptors originate from a girl under 18 with multiple sclerosis.

This clonotype was counted only a few times. This chain uses TRBV28 with TRBJ2-1; the match to TRBD1 covers 8 bases. The CDR3 loop spans 15 amino acids. Germline loops: CDR1 MDHEN, CDR2 SYDVKM. V lost 6 bases and J lost 6; bases outside the gene matches: 10. The CDR3, as DNA: TGTGCCAGCAGGTTCCAGGGGGCTCTTTCCAATGAGCAGTTCTTC. Translating it yields CASRFQGALSNEQFF. Complete variable domain (other parts from reference TRBV28 and TRBJ2-1): DVKVTQSSRYLVKRTGEKVFLECVQDMDHENMFWYRQDPGLGLRLIYFSYDVKMKEKGDIPEGYSVSREKKERFSLILESASTNQTSMYLCASRFQGALSNEQFFGPGTRLTVL.

This clonotype was detected only a few times. The V gene is TRBV4-1, the J gene TRBJ2-4; weak D call: TRBD1 (5 bases). V lost 2 bases, J lost 0 bases, and 11 bases lay in between. CDR1 is MGHRA, CDR2 YSYEKL, per germline. The CDR3 totals 16 residues. CDR3 coding DNA: TGCGCCAGCAGCCAATCTAGTAGGGGAGCCAAAAACATTCAGTACTTC. The encoded protein is CASSQSSRGAKNIQYF.

About this clonotype itself: This may stem from a read error, because a much larger clone lies one nucleotide away. The chain joins TRBV9 to TRBJ1-2, with D hard to call. Looked up from germline, CDR1 is SGDLS and CDR2 is YYNGEE. V was trimmed by 4 bases and J by 6 bases, leaving 10 bases between them. The CDR3 length is 12 residues. The CDR3 DNA sequence: TGTGCCAGCAGCCCTATAACCCATGGCTACACCTTC. Its translation: CASSPITHGYTF.

This clonotype was picked up a small number of times. This chain joins TRBV7-2 and TRBJ2-3; TRBD2 matches 14 bases. Germline trimming cut 4 bases from V and 2 bases from J; bases unmatched to any gene: 11. CDR1 and CDR2 from the germline V gene are SGHTA and FQGNSA. CDR3 size: 19 residues. The CDR3 sequence is CASSSPGLAGGRYTDTQYF. In DNA form, the CDR3 reads TGTGCCAGCAGCTCGCCCGGACTAGCGGGGGGTCGATACACAGATACGCAGTATTTT.

In this sample, this clonotype turned up a few times. V gene TRBV9 combines with J gene TRBJ1-5; D gene unclear. CDR1 SGDLS and CDR2 YYNGEE come from the germline V gene. Trimming shortened V by 0 bases and J by 0 bases, and 7 bases separated the two germline ends. The CDR3 length is 15 residues. The DNA of the CDR3 is TGTGCCAGCAGCGTAGACGGATATAGCAATCAGCCCCAGCATTTT. Translating it yields CASSVDGYSNQPQHF.

The table lists this clonotype with many counts. The chain is built from TRBV7-2 and TRBJ2-3; TRBD1 matches 10 bases. V lost 5 bases and J lost 5; bases outside the gene matches: 4. The CDR3 contains 14 residues. CDR1 is SGHTA, CDR2 FQGNSA, per germline. CDR3 region: CASSPGQGLDTQYF. CDR3 sequence (DNA): TGTGCCAGCAGCCCGGGACAGGGGTTAGATACGCAGTATTTT.

The rearrangement uses TRBV20-1 and TRBJ2-3, with unresolved D. The CDR3 contains 15 residues. V was shortened by 6 bases and J by 2 bases, with 18 bases between the two germline ends. Germline CDR1 and CDR2: DFQATT and SNEGSKA (reference sequence). The CDR3 sequence is CSAVDPSQATDTQYF. For the CDR3, the DNA is TGCAGTGCGGTAGACCCCAGCCAGGCCACAGATACGCAGTATTTT.

This clonotype was observed a few times. An end of the junction differs from the germline gene, which may be a read error. The V call is TRBV6-2 or TRBV6-3, the J call TRBJ2-7, with 12 bases aligning to TRBD2. The CDR3 loop spans 14 amino acids. Germline-derived CDR1 and CDR2 are MNHEY and SVGEGT. The CDR3 nucleotides read TGTGCCAACAGTCGGACTAGCGGGACCAACGAGCAGTACTTC. It yields the protein CANSRTSGTNEQYF.

The rearrangement links TRBV7-9 to TRBJ2-5; 8 nucleotides agree with TRBD2. CDR3 length: 15 amino acids. Germline-derived CDR1 and CDR2 are SEHNR and FQNEAQ (reference sequence). Unmatched junction bases numbered 6, after V lost 5 bases and J lost 1 base. The CDR3 here is CASSQGLATQETQYF. The CDR3 DNA sequence: TGTGCCAGCAGCCAAGGACTAGCAACCCAAGAGACCCAGTACTTC.

This clonotype has just a few counts. CDR3 loop: CASGLANSPLHF. The CDR3 DNA reads TGTGCTAGTGGTTTGGCTAATTCACCCCTCCACTTT. The chain has TRBV12-5 and TRBJ1-6; no clear D. V dropped 1 base and J dropped 6 bases, with 1 base sitting between them. The CDR3 contains 12 residues. Per germline, CDR1 LGHNT and CDR2 FRNRAP.

The V call is TRBV4-2, the J call TRBJ1-4; D unresolved. V lost 4 bases and J lost 3, with 12 bases in between. Looked up from germline, CDR1 is LGHNA and CDR2 is YNFKEQ. This CDR3 contains 15 residues. CDR3 sequence (DNA): TGTGCCAGCAGCCGAACGGTGGGCCCTAATGAAAAACTGTTTTTT. Its protein product is CASSRTVGPNEKLFF.

The rearrangement joins TRBV6-6 to TRBJ1-1; D unclear. This CDR3 is built from 12 residues. The germline V and J ends were trimmed by 2 bases and 6 bases, with 7 bases remaining between them. CDR1 is MNHNY, CDR2 SVGAGI, per germline (reference sequence). CDR3 in amino acids: CASSYGNSEAFF. The CDR3 DNA reads as TGTGCCAGCAGTTACGGAAACTCTGAAGCTTTCTTT.

This clonotype was counted a few times. The chain joins TRBV3-1 to TRBJ2-3, with no clear D. The V gene's germline CDR1 is LGHDT and CDR2 YNNKEL (reference sequence). V shed 4 bases and J shed 4 bases, with 12 bases lying between them. There are 14 residues in the CDR3. Here the CDR3 DNA reads TGTGCCAGCAGCCCCCAACCTCGGGCAGATACGCAGTATTTT. Its translation: CASSPQPRADTQYF.

The V gene is TRBV12-3 or TRBV12-4, the J gene TRBJ1-2; TRBD1 matches at 8 bases. The length of the CDR3 is 16 residues. V was clipped by 5 bases and J by 4 bases; unmatched bases: 12. The chain's CDR3 is CASSPTLQGVGYGYTF. For the CDR3, the DNA is TGTGCCAGCAGTCCAACCTTACAGGGGGTTGGCTATGGCTACACCTTC.

This clonotype was seen a few times. The CDR3 reads CSGSGGLYNEQFF. DNA of the CDR3: TGCAGCGGAAGCGGGGGCCTCTACAATGAGCAGTTCTTC. The V call is TRBV29-1, the J call TRBJ2-1, with 8 bases that match TRBD2. The CDR3 runs 13 residues. Germline trimming cut 7 bases from V and 3 bases from J; bases unmatched to any gene: 5. CDR1 SQVTM and CDR2 ANQGSEA come from the germline V gene.

The genes are TRBV20-1 and TRBJ2-7; D is ambiguous. This CDR3 has 12 residues. V was shortened by 0 bases and J by 7 bases, with 10 bases between the two germline ends. Germline V gene data show CDR1 as DFQATT and CDR2 as SNEGSKA (reference sequence). The DNA of the CDR3 is TGCAGTGCTAGAGAGAATCGGCATGAGCAGTACTTC. It is translated as CSARENRHEQYF.

This clonotype has a handful of counts. The chain employs TRBV27 and TRBJ2-3; TRBD2 matches 8 bases. Trimming removed 2 bases from V and 6 bases from J; junction bases left unmatched: 16. Germline lookup yields CDR1 MNHEY and CDR2 SMNVEV (reference sequence). This CDR3 has 18 amino acids. The DNA for the CDR3 is TGTGCCAGCAGTTTAAGGGGACGGGGGGGGGCACCTCGGGATACGCAGTATTTT. Translated: CASSLRGRGGAPRDTQYF.

Comment on this clonotype: One end of the junction does not line up with germline, which may come from a read error. The chain employs TRBV20-1 and TRBJ2-1, with TRBD2 matching 11 bases. CDR1 is DFQATT, CDR2 SNEGSKA, per germline (reference sequence). The CDR3 spans 15 residues. Written as DNA, the CDR3 is TGCGGTGCCACCACTAGCGGGGGAATCTACAATGAGCAGTTCTTC. It specifies CGATTSGGIYNEQFF.

The chain has TRBV2 and TRBJ2-2; the D is unclear. With 5 bases removed from V and 1 base from J, the gap between germline ends came to 8 bases. This CDR3 is built from 14 residues. Germline loops: CDR1 SNHLY, CDR2 FYNNEI. Here the CDR3 reads CASSQDWNTGELFF. The CDR3 nucleotides read TGTGCCAGCAGTCAAGACTGGAACACCGGGGAGCTGTTTTTT.

This clonotype was detected a few times. J is TRBJ2-7 and V is TRBV7-2; 10 positions agree with TRBD1. The V segment lost 3 bases and the J segment 7 bases; nucleotides outside the gene matches: 6. Germline V lookup: CDR1 SGHTA, CDR2 FQGNSA. CDR3 size: 14 residues. CDR3 region: CASSFGTGAWEQYF. CDR3 nucleotide sequence: TGTGCCAGCAGCTTCGGGACAGGGGCTTGGGAGCAGTACTTC.

This clonotype was seen a few times. V is TRBV20-1 and J is TRBJ2-3, with a possible D match to TRBD1 (6 bases). The CDR3 consists of 15 residues. The germline gives CDR1 DFQATT, CDR2 SNEGSKA (reference sequence). Trimming took off 5 bases at V and 6 bases at J, with 21 bases between the two ends. CDR3 DNA sequence: TGCAGTGCTGGACCTCAGGGGTCTCGGGCGGATACGCAGTATTTT. It codes for CSAGPQGSRADTQYF.

This chain joins TRBV6-4 and TRBJ2-1; a possible D gene is TRBD2 (6 bases). The germline V gene has CDR1 MRHNA and CDR2 SNTAGT. This CDR3 region has 13 residues. The V end was cut by 3 bases, the J end by 9 bases, with 12 bases between. The CDR3 DNA reads as TGTGCCAGCAGTGAACGCGGGGTGGGTGAGCAGTTCTTC. Translated, it gives CASSERGVGEQFF.

Concerning this clonotype: This may arise from a read error, as a much more abundant clone is one base away. This chain uses TRBV7-2 with TRBJ2-5; no clear D gene. Germline V gene lookup returns CDR1 SGHTA and CDR2 FQGNSA. CDR3 length equals 11 residues. CDR3 sequence: CASSNQETQDF. The CDR3 DNA reads as TGTGCCAGCAGCAACCAAGAGACCCAGGACTTC.

The chain recombines TRBV6-1 with TRBJ2-1; tentatively, D is TRBD1 (5 bases). The CDR3 runs 14 residues. V shed 2 bases and J shed 10 bases, with 15 bases lying between them. The germline gives CDR1 MNHNS, CDR2 SASEGT. The DNA for the CDR3 is TGTGCCAGCAGTGAATGGGGCAGGAGCTACGAGCAGTTCTTC. It encodes CASSEWGRSYEQFF.

V gene TRBV6-6 combines with J gene TRBJ2-2; perhaps TRBD1 as D (6 bases). V was clipped by 7 bases and J by 3 bases, with 12 bases between them. The V gene's germline CDR1 is MNHNY and CDR2 SVGAGI (reference sequence). This CDR3 has 14 residues. This chain's CDR3 is CASIRGIDTGELFF. The CDR3 DNA reads TGTGCCAGCATCAGGGGAATCGACACCGGGGAGCTGTTTTTT.

The chain links TRBV4-1 to TRBJ1-1, with D maybe TRBD1 (5 bases). V lost 3 bases and J lost 5, with 13 bases in between. CDR3 length equals 14 residues. Germline V gene sequence: CDR1 MGHRA, CDR2 YSYEKL. The CDR3, as DNA: TGCGCCAGCAGCCAGCCGGGACGCAGGACTGAAGCTTTCTTT. Protein sequence: CASSQPGRRTEAFF.

This chain uses TRBV27 with TRBJ1-1; the match to TRBD1 covers 7 bases. The germline V gene has CDR1 MNHEY and CDR2 SMNVEV (reference sequence). V was pared by 6 bases and J by 7 bases, with 8 bases of the junction left unmatched. The CDR3 is 13 amino acids. CDR3 nucleotide sequence: TGTGCCAGCAGATACAGGGGATGGGGTGAAGCTTTCTTT. Protein sequence: CASRYRGWGEAFF.

The chain carries TRBV24-1 and TRBJ2-1; the D is unclear. This CDR3 contains 14 residues. V lost 0 bases, J lost 5 bases, and 7 bases lay in between. The germline gives CDR1 KGHDR, CDR2 SFDVKD. The CDR3 region is CATSDLRDHNEQFF. CDR3 DNA sequence: TGTGCCACCAGTGATTTGAGAGACCACAATGAGCAGTTCTTC.

The chain is built from TRBV12-3 or TRBV12-4 and TRBJ1-5; tentative D call: TRBD1 (6 bases). Trimming cost V 3 bases and J 0 bases, with 9 bases left between them. The CDR3 has 15 amino acids. CDR3 nucleotide sequence: TGTGCCAGCAGTTTGGCAGGGGTTAGCAATCAGCCCCAGCATTTT. It is translated as CASSLAGVSNQPQHF.

The chain joins TRBV6-5 to TRBJ1-6; 7 nucleotides match TRBD1. The CDR3 runs 14 residues. CDR1 MNHEY and CDR2 SVGAGI come from the germline V gene. J lost 5 bases, V lost 6 bases, and 4 bases had no gene match. This CDR3 reads CASRLQGHNSPLHF. The DNA for the CDR3 is TGTGCCAGCAGACTACAGGGGCATAATTCACCCCTCCACTTT.